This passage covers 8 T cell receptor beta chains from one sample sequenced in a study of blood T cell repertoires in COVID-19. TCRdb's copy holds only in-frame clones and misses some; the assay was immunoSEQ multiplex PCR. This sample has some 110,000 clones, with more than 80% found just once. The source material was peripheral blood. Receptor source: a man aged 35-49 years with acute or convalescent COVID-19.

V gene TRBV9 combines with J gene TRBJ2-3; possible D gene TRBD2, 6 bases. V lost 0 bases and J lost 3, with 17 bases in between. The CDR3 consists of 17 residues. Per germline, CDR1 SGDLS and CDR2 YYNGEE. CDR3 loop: CASSVATGGRRTDTQYF. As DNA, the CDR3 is TGTGCCAGCAGCGTAGCTACCGGAGGGCGAAGAACAGATACGCAGTATTTT.

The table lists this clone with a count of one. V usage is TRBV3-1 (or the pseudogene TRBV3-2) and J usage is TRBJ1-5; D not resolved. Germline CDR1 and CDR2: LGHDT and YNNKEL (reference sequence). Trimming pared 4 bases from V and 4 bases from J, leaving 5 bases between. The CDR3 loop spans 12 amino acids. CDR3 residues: CASSLPNQPQHF. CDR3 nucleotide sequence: TGTGCCAGCAGCCTCCCGAATCAGCCCCAGCATTTT.

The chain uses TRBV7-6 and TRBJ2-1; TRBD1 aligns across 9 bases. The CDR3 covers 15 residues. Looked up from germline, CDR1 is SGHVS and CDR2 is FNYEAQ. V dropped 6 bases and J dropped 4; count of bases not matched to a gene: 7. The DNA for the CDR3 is TGTGCCAGCAGATTACGGACAGGGGCTTACAATGAGCAGTTCTTC. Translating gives CASRLRTGAYNEQFF.

The CDR3 loop is CASSQNRVRQPQHF. DNA for the CDR3: TGTGCCAGCAGCCAAAACAGGGTGCGGCAGCCCCAGCATTTT. The chain has TRBV7-8 and TRBJ1-5; TRBD1 is a possible D gene (6 bases). Germline loops: CDR1 SGHVS, CDR2 FQNEAQ. The CDR3 contains 14 residues. Trimming shortened V by 5 bases and J by 7 bases, and 15 bases separated the two germline ends. Complete variable domain (other parts from reference TRBV7-8 and TRBJ1-5): GAGVSQSPRYKVAKRGQDVALRCDPISGHVSLFWYQQALGQGPEFLTYFQNEAQLDKSGLPSDRFFAERPEGSVSTLKIQRTQQEDSAVYLCASSQNRVRQPQHFGDGTRLSIL.

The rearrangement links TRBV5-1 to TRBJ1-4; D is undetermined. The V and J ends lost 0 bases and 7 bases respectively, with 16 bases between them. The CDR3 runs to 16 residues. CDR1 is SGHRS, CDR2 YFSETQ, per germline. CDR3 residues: CASSLDALTSSEKLFF. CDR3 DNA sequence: TGCGCCAGCAGCTTGGATGCTCTGACATCAAGTGAAAAACTGTTTTTT.

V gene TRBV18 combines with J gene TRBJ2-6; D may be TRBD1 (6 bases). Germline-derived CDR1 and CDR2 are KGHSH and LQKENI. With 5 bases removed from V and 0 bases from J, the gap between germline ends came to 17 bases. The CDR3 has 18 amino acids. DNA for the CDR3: TGTGCCAGCTCATTACTAAGGGACACCTCCTCTGGGGCCAACGTCCTGACTTTC. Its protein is CASSLLRDTSSGANVLTF.

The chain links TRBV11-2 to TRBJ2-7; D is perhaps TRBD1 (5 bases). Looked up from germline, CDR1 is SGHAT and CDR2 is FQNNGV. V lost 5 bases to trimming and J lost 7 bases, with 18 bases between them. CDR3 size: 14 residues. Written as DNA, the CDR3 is TGTGCCAGCAGCCTAAACAGGTTGATGGGTGAGCAGTACTTC. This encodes CASSLNRLMGEQYF.

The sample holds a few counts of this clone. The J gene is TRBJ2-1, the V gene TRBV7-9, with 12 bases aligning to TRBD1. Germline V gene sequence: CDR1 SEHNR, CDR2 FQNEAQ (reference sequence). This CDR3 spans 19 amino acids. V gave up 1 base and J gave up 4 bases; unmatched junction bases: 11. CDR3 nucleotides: TGTGCCAGCAGCTTAGAGTTTAGCGGGACAGGGGGCCCGTACAATGAGCAGTTCTTC. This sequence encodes CASSLEFSGTGGPYNEQFF.